One sample yielded the 20 T cell receptor beta chains listed below, sequenced in a study of molecular identifiers for immune sequencing clone quantification. A single record per CDR3 protein comes from TCRdb applying MiXCR to the PCR reads. This sample has about 640,000 distinct CDR3 sequences; around 20% occur once, and the top ten carry roughly 0.9%. Material: naive CD8+ T cells from blood, with Jurkat cell RNA spiked in. Documented subset: FACS-sorted CD8+CD4-CCR7+CD45RA+ naive T cells. These receptors came from a human donor in good health. Some libraries in this study had Jurkat cell RNA spiked in.

This clonotype has ten or more counts. This rearrangement joins TRBV5-1 to TRBJ1-1; D remains unclear. There are 14 residues in the CDR3. Per the germline V gene, CDR1 is SGHRS and CDR2 is YFSETQ. V lost 3 bases, J lost 2 bases, and 11 bases lay in between. CDR3 sequence reads: CASSSFSDNTEAFF. The CDR3 DNA sequence: TGCGCCAGCAGCTCCTTTAGCGATAACACTGAAGCTTTCTTT.

Of note for this clonotype: This may be a read error, as it is one base from a much larger clone. V is TRBV20-1 and J is TRBJ2-7; TRBD2 agrees at 7 bases. Germline CDR1 is DFQATT and CDR2 is SNEGSKA (reference sequence). The V gene end was trimmed by 7 bases and the J gene end by 5 bases; junction bases not matched to a gene: 17. The CDR3 length is 15 residues. The CDR3 protein is CSVNSPREMHHEQYF. The DNA of the CDR3 is TGCAGTGTCAACTCCCCGCGGGAGATGCACCACGAGCAGTACTTC.

In this sample, this clonotype turned up many times. The chain uses TRBV20-1 and TRBJ2-4; 8 bases are shared with TRBD2. The CDR3 has 18 residues. Germline lookup yields CDR1 DFQATT and CDR2 SNEGSKA (reference sequence). The J segment lost 8 bases and the V segment lost 0 bases, leaving 18 bases of the junction unmatched. DNA for the CDR3: TGCAGTGCTAGAGATATGAAGGAGGTCGCGGGAGGAGGGTACATTCAGTACTTC. This translates into CSARDMKEVAGGGYIQYF.

This clonotype was picked up many times. The chain is built from TRBV29-1 and TRBJ1-1; TRBD1 might be the D (6 bases). CDR3 length equals 13 residues. Per germline, CDR1 SQVTM and CDR2 ANQGSEA. Trimming took 0 bases from V and 7 from J, leaving 12 bases between them. The CDR3 protein is CSVEDPDRYEAFF. The CDR3 region has the DNA TGCAGCGTTGAAGATCCTGACAGGTATGAAGCTTTCTTT.

With respect to this clonotype: An end of the junction differs from the germline gene, which may be a read error. V is TRBV12-3 or TRBV12-4 and J is TRBJ1-1; D is possibly TRBD1 (5 bases). There are 14 residues in the CDR3. The CDR3 DNA sequence: TGTGCCAGCAGTTCCGGGACGGTGGGGACTGAAACTTTCTTT. Protein sequence: CASSSGTVGTETFF.

In regard to this clonotype: A much larger clone lies one base from this, so it may be a read error. CDR3 DNA: TGTGCCAGTAGCGGCGCTACTCGGTCTGGGACCAACGTCCTGACTTTC. It translates to CASSGATRSGTNVLTF. The rearrangement joins TRBV19 to TRBJ2-6; D remains ambiguous. The germline V gene has CDR1 LNHDA and CDR2 SQIVND (reference sequence). The CDR3 extends over 16 amino acids.

This clonotype was counted a few times. The gene calls are TRBV28 and TRBJ1-5; D is possibly TRBD1 (6 bases). The CDR3 totals 16 residues. V was shortened by 2 bases and J by 3 bases, with 14 bases between the two germline ends. From germline, CDR1 is MDHEN and CDR2 SYDVKM. DNA for the CDR3: TGTGCCAGCAGTTTAGCCGGGGGGGCCACCAATCAGCCCCAGCATTTT. Translation: CASSLAGGATNQPQHF.

The sample holds many counts of this clonotype. The chain has TRBV4-3 and TRBJ1-2; perhaps TRBD1 as D (5 bases). Trimming shortened V by 0 bases and J by 2 bases, and 7 bases separated the two germline ends. CDR1 LGHNA and CDR2 YSLEER come from the germline V gene. The CDR3 length is 14 residues. The CDR3 protein is CASSQEDTNYGYTF. DNA for the CDR3: TGCGCCAGCAGCCAAGAGGACACCAACTATGGCTACACCTTC.

In its sample, this clonotype was seen a few times. V is TRBV6-1 and J is TRBJ2-7, with 7 bases identical to TRBD1. V trimming: 10 bases; J trimming: 3 bases; junction bases outside the gene matches: 12. CDR3 length: 14 residues. Germline V gene data show CDR1 as MNHNS and CDR2 as SASEGT. CDR3 sequence reads: CATDLGQSYYEQYF. For the CDR3, the DNA is TGTGCCACAGACCTGGGACAGTCGTACTACGAGCAGTACTTC.

Points on this clonotype: A clone one base away is much larger, so this may be a read error. This rearrangement joins TRBV6-5 to TRBJ1-1; D is perhaps TRBD1 (5 bases). This CDR3 region has 13 residues. Trimming took off 4 bases at V and 10 bases at J, with 16 bases between the two ends. Germline-derived CDR1 and CDR2 are MNHEY and SVGAGI. CDR3: CASSSTDLSVAFF. The CDR3 coding sequence is TGTGCCAGCAGTTCGACAGACCTGTCCGTAGCTTTCTTT.

CDR3 protein: CASSQKYSGQETQYF. For the CDR3, the DNA is TGTGCCAGCAGCCAAAAATATTCGGGCCAAGAGACCCAGTACTTC. This rearrangement joins TRBV12-3 or TRBV12-4 to TRBJ2-5; D uncertain. V lost 6 bases and J 1 base, leaving 15 bases between the germline ends. CDR3 size: 15 residues.

A remark on this clonotype: A read error may be the cause here, since a much bigger clone is one base away. The CDR3 does not close with the conserved phenylalanine or tryptophan, likely indicating a read error. V gene TRBV9 combines with J gene TRBJ2-5; 10 bases align to TRBD1. The CDR3 contains 16 residues. CDR1 is SGDLS, CDR2 YYNGEE, per germline. The trim removed 4 bases at V and 2 bases at J, leaving 8 bases unmatched. The CDR3 reads CASSREGQGFQETQYL. The CDR3, as DNA: TGTGCCAGCAGCCGAGAGGGACAGGGGTTTCAAGAGACCCAGTACCTC.

This clonotype was counted many times. CDR3 region: CACGGRLGEQFF. CDR3 sequence (DNA): TGTGCCTGCGGCGGCCGTCTCGGTGAGCAGTTCTTC. The V gene is TRBV28, the J gene TRBJ2-1, with D unclear. Trimming cost V 11 bases and J 9 bases, with 17 bases left between them. The length of the CDR3 is 12 residues. The germline V gene encodes CDR1 MDHEN and CDR2 SYDVKM.

This clonotype was seen many times. The rearrangement uses TRBV4-3 and TRBJ2-7, with a possible D match to TRBD1 (5 bases). V shed 0 bases and J shed 2 bases, with 8 bases lying between them. Germline CDR1 LGHNA, CDR2 YSLEER. The CDR3 is 14 amino acids. CDR3 amino acids: CASSQEQGTYEQYF. CDR3 DNA: TGCGCCAGCAGCCAAGAGCAGGGAACCTACGAGCAGTACTTC.

The sample holds many counts of this clonotype. The chain links TRBV5-8 to TRBJ2-3, with 9 nucleotides matching TRBD2. Trimming removed 7 bases from V and 5 bases from J; junction bases left unmatched: 8. This CDR3 contains 14 residues. The V gene's germline CDR1 is SGHTS and CDR2 YDEGEE. The CDR3 DNA is TGTGCCAGCTCGATGGTAGCGGGAGAAGATACGCAGTATTTT. As protein: CASSMVAGEDTQYF.

Of note for this clonotype: A much larger clone is a single base away; this may be a read error. Given the absence of the conserved phenylalanine or tryptophan at the CDR3 end, a read error is likely. CDR3 coding DNA: TGTGCCAGCAGCTTAAGAAATCAGCCCCAGCATTCT. Translated, it gives CASSLRNQPQHS. The V and J genes are TRBV13 and TRBJ1-5; no firm D call. V was trimmed by 2 bases and J by 4 bases, leaving 3 bases between them. This CDR3 is built from 12 residues. CDR1 is PRHDT and CDR2 is FYEKMQ in the germline V gene (reference sequence).

This clonotype was detected a few times. This sequence joins TRBV14 and TRBJ2-5, with a possible D match to TRBD1 (6 bases). The V end was cut by 2 bases, the J end by 5 bases, with 12 bases between. CDR1 is SGHDN and CDR2 is FVKESK in the germline V gene. The CDR3 runs 14 residues. The CDR3 spells CASSQRAGEETQYF. The CDR3 DNA sequence: TGTGCCAGCAGCCAAAGGGCAGGGGAGGAGACCCAGTACTTC.

The chain has TRBV27 and TRBJ2-1; D may be TRBD1 (6 bases). The germline V gene encodes CDR1 MNHEY and CDR2 SMNVEV (reference sequence). The germline V and J ends were trimmed by 0 bases and 0 bases, with 12 bases remaining between them. The CDR3 contains 17 residues. This CDR3 reads CASSLSGALHSYNEQFF. Written as DNA, the CDR3 is TGTGCCAGCAGTTTATCGGGGGCCTTACACTCCTACAATGAGCAGTTCTTC.

This clonotype was seen more than once but under ten times. This chain uses TRBV20-1 with TRBJ2-7; 11 bases are a match to TRBD2. CDR3 length: 16 residues. Trimming at V came to 1 base and at J to 3 bases, leaving 8 bases not matched to a gene. Germline V CDR1 and CDR2: DFQATT, SNEGSKA (reference sequence). In nucleotides, the CDR3 is TGCAGTGCTAGAGGGAGTCCGGGACTAGCGGACTACGAGCAGTACTTC. This sequence encodes CSARGSPGLADYEQYF.

Concerning this clonotype itself: With a much larger clone just one base away, this may be a read error. The chain combines TRBV27 with TRBJ2-3; 7 nucleotides match TRBD1. The CDR3 has 14 residues. Per the germline V gene, CDR1 is MNHEY and CDR2 is SMNVEV (reference sequence). J lost 6 bases, V lost 5 bases, and 8 bases had no gene match. The CDR3 spells CASSLRRGGDTQYF. The DNA for the CDR3 is TGTGCCAGCAGTCTCAGGAGAGGGGGCGATACGCAGTATTTT.